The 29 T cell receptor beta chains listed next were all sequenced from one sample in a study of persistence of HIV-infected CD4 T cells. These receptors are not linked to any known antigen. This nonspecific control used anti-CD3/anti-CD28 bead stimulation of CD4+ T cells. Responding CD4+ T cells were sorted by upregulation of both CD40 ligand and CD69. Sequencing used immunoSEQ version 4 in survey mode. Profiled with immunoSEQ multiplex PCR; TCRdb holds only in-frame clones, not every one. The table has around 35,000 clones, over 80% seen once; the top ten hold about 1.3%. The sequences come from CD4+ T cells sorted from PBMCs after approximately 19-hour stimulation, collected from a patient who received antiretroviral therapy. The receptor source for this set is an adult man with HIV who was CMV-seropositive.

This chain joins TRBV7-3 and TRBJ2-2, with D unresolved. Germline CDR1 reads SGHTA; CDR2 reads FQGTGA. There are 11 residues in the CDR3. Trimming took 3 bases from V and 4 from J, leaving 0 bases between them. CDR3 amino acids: CASSFTGELFF. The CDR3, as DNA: TGTGCCAGCAGCTTCACCGGGGAGCTGTTTTTT.

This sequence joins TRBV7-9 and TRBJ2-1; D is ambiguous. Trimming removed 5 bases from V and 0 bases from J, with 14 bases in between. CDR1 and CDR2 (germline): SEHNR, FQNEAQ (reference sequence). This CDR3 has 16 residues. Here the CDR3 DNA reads TGTGCCAGCAGCCCCCGCGGACGGAGCTCCTACAATGAGCAGTTCTTC. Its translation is CASSPRGRSSYNEQFF.

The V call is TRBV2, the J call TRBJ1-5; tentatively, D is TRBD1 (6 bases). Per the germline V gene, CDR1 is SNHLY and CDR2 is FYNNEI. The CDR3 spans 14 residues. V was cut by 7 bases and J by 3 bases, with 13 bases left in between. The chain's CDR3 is CASMPTGFNQPQHF. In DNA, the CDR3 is TGTGCCAGCATGCCGACAGGTTTCAATCAGCCCCAGCATTTT.

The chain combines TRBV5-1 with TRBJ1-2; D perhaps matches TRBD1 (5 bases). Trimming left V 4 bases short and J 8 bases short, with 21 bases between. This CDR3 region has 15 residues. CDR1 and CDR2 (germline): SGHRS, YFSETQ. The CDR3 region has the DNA TGCGCCAGCAGCCTTGAAACGCGAGGGGAAGGCGGCTACACCTTC. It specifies CASSLETRGEGGYTF.

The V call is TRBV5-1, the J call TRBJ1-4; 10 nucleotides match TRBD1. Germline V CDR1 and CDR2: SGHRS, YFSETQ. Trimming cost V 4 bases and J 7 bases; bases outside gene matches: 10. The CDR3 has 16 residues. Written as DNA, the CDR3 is TGCGCCAGCAGCCTTCCCGTTGGACAGGGGGGTGAAAAACTGTTTTTT. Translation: CASSLPVGQGGEKLFF. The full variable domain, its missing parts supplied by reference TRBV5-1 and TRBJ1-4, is KAGVTQTPRYLIKTRGQQVTLSCSPISGHRSVSWYQQTPGQGLQFLFEYFSETQRNKGNFPGRFSGRQFSNSRSEMNVSTLELGDSALYLCASSLPVGQGGEKLFFGSGTQLSVL.

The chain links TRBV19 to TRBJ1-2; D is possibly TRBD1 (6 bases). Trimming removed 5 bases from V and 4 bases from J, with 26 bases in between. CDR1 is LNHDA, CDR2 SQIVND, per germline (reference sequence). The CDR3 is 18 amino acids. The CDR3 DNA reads TGTGCCAGTAGTCTCCGATCCTCGTCGACTACAGGGACCTATGGCTACACCTTC. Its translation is CASSLRSSSTTGTYGYTF.

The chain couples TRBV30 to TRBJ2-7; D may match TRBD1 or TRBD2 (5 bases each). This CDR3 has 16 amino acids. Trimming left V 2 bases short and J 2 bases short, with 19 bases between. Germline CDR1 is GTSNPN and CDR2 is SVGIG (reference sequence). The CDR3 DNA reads TGTGCCTGGAGTCCATACCTCTGGGACGTCGCCTACGAGCAGTACTTC. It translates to CAWSPYLWDVAYEQYF.

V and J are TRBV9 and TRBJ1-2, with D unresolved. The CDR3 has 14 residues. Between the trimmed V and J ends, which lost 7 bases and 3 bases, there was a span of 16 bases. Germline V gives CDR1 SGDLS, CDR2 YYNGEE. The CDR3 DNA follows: TGTGCCAGCTCACGTACGGGCAACCACTATGGCTACACCTTC. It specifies CASSRTGNHYGYTF.

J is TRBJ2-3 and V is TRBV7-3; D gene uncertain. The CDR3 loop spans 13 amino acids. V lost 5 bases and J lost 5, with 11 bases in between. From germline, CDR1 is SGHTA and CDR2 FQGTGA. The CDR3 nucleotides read TGTGCCAGCAGCCCGACTCCCCGAGATACGCAGTATTTT. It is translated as CASSPTPRDTQYF.

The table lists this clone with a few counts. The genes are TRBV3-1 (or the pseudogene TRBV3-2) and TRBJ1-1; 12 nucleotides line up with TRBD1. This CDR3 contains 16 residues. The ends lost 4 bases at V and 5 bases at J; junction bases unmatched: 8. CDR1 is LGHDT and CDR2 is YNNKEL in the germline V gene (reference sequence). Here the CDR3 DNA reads TGTGCCAGCAGCCGGGACAGGGGGCGCGACTGGACTGAAGCTTTCTTT. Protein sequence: CASSRDRGRDWTEAFF.

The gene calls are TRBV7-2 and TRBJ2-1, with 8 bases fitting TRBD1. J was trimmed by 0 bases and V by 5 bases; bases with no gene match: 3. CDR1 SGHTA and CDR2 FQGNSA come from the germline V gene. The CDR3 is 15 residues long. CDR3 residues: CASSIDRGSYNEQFF. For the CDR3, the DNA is TGTGCCAGCAGCATAGACAGGGGCTCCTACAATGAGCAGTTCTTC.

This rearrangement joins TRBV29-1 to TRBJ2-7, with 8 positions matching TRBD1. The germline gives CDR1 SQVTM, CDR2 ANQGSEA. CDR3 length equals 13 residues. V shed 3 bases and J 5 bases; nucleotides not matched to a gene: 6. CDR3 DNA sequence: TGCAGCGTTGAGGCGAGGACAGGGAACGAGCAGTACTTC. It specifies CSVEARTGNEQYF.

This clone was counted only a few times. The CDR3 DNA sequence: TGTGCCAGCAGCCAAGCCACGGGAGGGGGTGCAGATACGCAGTATTTT. Translating it yields CASSQATGGGADTQYF. The rearrangement uses TRBV3-1 (or the pseudogene TRBV3-2) and TRBJ2-3; the match to TRBD2 covers 8 bases. V dropped 1 base and J dropped 4; count of bases not matched to a gene: 7. The CDR3 has 16 amino acids. Germline CDR1 LGHDT, CDR2 YNNKEL (reference sequence).

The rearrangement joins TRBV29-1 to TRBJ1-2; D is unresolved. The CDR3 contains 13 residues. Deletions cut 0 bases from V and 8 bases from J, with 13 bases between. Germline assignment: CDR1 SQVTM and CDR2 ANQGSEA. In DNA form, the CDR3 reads TGCAGCGTTGAAGAGGAAGGCGCTCTCGGCTACACCTTC. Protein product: CSVEEEGALGYTF.

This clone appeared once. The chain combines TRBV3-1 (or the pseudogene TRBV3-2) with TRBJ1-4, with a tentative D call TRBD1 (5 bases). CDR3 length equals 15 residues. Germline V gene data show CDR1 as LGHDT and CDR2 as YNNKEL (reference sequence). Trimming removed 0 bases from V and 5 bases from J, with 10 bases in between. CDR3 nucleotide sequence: TGTGCCAGCAGCCAAGATATTGGGGCAAATGAAAAACTGTTTTTT. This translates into CASSQDIGANEKLFF.

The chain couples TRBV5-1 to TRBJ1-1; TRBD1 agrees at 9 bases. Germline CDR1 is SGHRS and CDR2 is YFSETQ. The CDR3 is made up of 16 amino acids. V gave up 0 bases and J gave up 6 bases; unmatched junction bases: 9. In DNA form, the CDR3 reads TGCGCCAGCAGCTTGGTCGGGGGACAGGGTAGGGCTGAAGCTTTCTTT. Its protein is CASSLVGGQGRAEAFF.

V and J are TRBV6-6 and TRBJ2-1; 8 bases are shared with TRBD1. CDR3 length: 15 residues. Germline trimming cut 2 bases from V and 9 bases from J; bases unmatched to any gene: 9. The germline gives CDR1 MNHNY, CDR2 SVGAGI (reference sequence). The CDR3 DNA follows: TGTGCCAGCAGTTACCCCAGGGGGCGGACTATTGAGCAGTTCTTC. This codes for CASSYPRGRTIEQFF.

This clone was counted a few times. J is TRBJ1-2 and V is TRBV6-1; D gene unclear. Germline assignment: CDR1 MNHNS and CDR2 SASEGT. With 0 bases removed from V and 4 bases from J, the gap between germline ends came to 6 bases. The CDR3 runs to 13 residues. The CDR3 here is CASSEAASYGYTF. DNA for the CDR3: TGTGCCAGCAGTGAAGCCGCTAGCTATGGCTACACCTTC.

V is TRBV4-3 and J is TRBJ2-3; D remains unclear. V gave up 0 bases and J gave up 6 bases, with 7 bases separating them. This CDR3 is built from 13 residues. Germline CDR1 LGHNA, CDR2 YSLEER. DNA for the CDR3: TGCGCCAGCAGCCAAGATCAATGGGATACGCAGTATTTT. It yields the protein CASSQDQWDTQYF.

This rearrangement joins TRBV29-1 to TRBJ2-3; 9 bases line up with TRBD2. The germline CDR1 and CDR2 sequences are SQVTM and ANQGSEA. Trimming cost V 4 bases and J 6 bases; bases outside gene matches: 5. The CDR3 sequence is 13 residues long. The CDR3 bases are TGCAGCGTTGCTGGCGGGAGGGGGGATACGCAGTATTTT. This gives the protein CSVAGGRGDTQYF.

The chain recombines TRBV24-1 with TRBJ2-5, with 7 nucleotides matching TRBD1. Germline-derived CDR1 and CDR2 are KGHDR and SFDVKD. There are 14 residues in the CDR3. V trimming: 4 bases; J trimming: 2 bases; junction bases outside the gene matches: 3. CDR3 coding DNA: TGTGCCACCAGTGACCCGGGACAGCAAGAGACCCAGTACTTC. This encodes CATSDPGQQETQYF.

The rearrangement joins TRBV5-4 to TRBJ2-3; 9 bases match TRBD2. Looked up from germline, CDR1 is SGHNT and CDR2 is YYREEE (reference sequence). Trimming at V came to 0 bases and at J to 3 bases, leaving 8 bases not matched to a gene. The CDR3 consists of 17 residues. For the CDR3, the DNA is TGTGCCAGCAGCTTGGTTAGGCGGGGGGGCCGGACAGATACGCAGTATTTT. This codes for CASSLVRRGGRTDTQYF.

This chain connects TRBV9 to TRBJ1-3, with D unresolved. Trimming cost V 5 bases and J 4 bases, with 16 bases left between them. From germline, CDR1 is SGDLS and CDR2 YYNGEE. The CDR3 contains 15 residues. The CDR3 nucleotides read TGTGCCAGCAGTACCCAGTCAGGTTTCGGAAACACCATATATTTT. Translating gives CASSTQSGFGNTIYF.

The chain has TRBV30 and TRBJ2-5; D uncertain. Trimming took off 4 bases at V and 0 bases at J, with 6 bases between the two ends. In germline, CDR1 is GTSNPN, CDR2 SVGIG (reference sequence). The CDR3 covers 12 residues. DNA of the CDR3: TGTGCCTGGATGGGGAACCAAGAGACCCAGTACTTC. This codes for CAWMGNQETQYF.

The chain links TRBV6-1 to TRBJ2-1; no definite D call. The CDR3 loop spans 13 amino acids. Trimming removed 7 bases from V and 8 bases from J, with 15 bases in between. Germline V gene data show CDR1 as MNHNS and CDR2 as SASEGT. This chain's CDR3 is CASTRRSPDEQFF. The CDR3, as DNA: TGTGCCAGCACCCGACGGTCTCCGGATGAGCAGTTCTTC.

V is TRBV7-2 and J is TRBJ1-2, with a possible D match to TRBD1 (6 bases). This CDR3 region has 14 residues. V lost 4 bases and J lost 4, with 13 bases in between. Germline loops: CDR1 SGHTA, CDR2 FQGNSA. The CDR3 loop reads CASSSRTDLYGYTF. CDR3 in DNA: TGTGCCAGCAGCTCTCGGACAGACCTCTATGGCTACACCTTC.

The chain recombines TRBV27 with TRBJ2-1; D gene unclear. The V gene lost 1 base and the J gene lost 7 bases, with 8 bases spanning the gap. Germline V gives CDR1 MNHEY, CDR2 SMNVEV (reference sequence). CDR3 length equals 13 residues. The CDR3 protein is CASSLYGRNEQFF. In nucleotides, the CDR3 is TGTGCCAGCAGTTTATATGGACGTAATGAGCAGTTCTTC.

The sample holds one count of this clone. The CDR3 protein is CASSSGLAESYEQYF. CDR3 in DNA: TGTGCCAGCAGCTCTGGACTAGCGGAATCCTACGAGCAGTACTTC. The chain combines TRBV5-5 with TRBJ2-7; 10 positions match TRBD2. Germline CDR1 SGHKS, CDR2 YYEKEE (reference sequence). The CDR3 contains 15 residues. The J segment lost 1 base and the V segment lost 3 bases, leaving 4 bases of the junction unmatched.

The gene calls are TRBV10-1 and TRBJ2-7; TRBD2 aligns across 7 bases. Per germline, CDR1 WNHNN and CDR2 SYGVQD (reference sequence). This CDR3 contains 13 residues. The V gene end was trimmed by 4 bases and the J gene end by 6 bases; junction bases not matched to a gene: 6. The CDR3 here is CASSVAREGEQYF. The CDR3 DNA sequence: TGCGCCAGCAGTGTAGCCAGGGAGGGCGAGCAGTACTTC.